This T cell receptor (beta chain) was captured in a study of shared clonotypes between healthy human individuals. Study-wide context: Samples came from a couple of female and a few male donors aged 18 to 49.

Genomic DNA belonging to each subset was distributed in equal measure over several immunoSEQ plates. Measured with immunoSEQ multiplex PCR; TCRdb has only the in-frame clones, and not every one. This sample has roughly 1,500,000 clones; 95% to 99% occur once, and the top ten carry roughly 0.45%. Sequenced material: naive CD4+ T cells sorted from blood. Subset meaning: CD45RA+ positively selected. The origin of this receptor is a man younger than 45 in good health.

This chain's CDR3 is CASSATTSLIAGELFF. The CDR3 nucleotides are TGTGCCAGCAGCGCAACGACTAGCCTCATTGCCGGGGAGCTGTTTTTT. The chain employs TRBV9 and TRBJ2-2; 7 nucleotides agree with TRBD2. CDR3 length equals 16 residues. J gave up 6 bases and V 3 bases, and 11 bases lay outside the gene matches. The V gene's germline CDR1 is SGDLS and CDR2 YYNGEE.